These 20 T cell receptor beta chains originate from one sample sequenced in a study of long-term antiretroviral therapy in people with HIV. Survey level was the resolution at which the v3.0 immunoSEQ assay ran. Clones were sequenced by immunoSEQ multiplex PCR, and TCRdb holds only the in-frame ones, with some missing. The sample shows tens of thousands of clones, 70% to 85% of them seen only once. The material was unsorted PBMCs, obtained 0.5 years before starting antiretroviral therapy. The receptors here all came from a middle-aged man with HIV.

The chain links TRBV6-5 to TRBJ1-4, with 7 bases that match TRBD1. This CDR3 region has 14 residues. V gave up 5 bases and J gave up 4 bases; unmatched junction bases: 4. Germline V gene lookup returns CDR1 MNHEY and CDR2 SVGAGI. The DNA of the CDR3 is TGTGCCAGCAGTAGACAGGGTCGTAATGAAAAACTGTTTTTT. Amino acid sequence: CASSRQGRNEKLFF.

A note on this clone: Germline and junction disagree at one end, which may indicate a read error. The rearrangement links TRBV4-2 to TRBJ2-1; no reliable D call. This CDR3 region has 15 residues. The germline CDR1 and CDR2 sequences are LGHNA and YNFKEQ. CDR3 nucleotides: TGTGCCAGCAGCCAAGAGGAGAGCTCCTACGATGAGCAGTTCTTC. Residues: CASSQEESSYDEQFF.

The V call is TRBV5-1, the J call TRBJ2-3; the match to TRBD2 covers 9 bases. This CDR3 contains 16 residues. CDR1 is SGHRS and CDR2 is YFSETQ in the germline V gene. After removal of 1 base from V and 0 bases from J, the junction contained 3 bases not matched to a gene. The CDR3 is CASSLLAGDSTDTQYF. CDR3 DNA: TGCGCCAGCAGCTTGTTAGCGGGGGACAGCACAGATACGCAGTATTTT.

J is TRBJ2-6 and V is TRBV7-9; weak D call: TRBD2 (6 bases). Germline CDR1 SEHNR, CDR2 FQNEAQ (reference sequence). This CDR3 contains 17 residues. Deletions cut 5 bases from V and 0 bases from J, with 14 bases between. DNA of the CDR3: TGTGCCAGCAGCAGATTTGGGGGGTTCTCTGGGGCCAACGTCCTGACTTTC. Translated: CASSRFGGFSGANVLTF.

The chain combines TRBV6-5 with TRBJ2-5; no definite D call. V was cut by 6 bases and J by 4 bases, with 18 bases left in between. Germline V CDR1 and CDR2: MNHEY, SVGAGI. CDR3 length: 15 amino acids. The CDR3: CASSHRSTPRETQYF. Here the CDR3 DNA reads TGTGCCAGCAGCCACCGCAGTACTCCGAGAGAGACCCAGTACTTC.

This clone has just one count. The DNA of the CDR3 is TGTGCCAGCAGCTTGGAACCTAGCGGGGGGGCCCGGTACGAGCAGTACTTC. It encodes CASSLEPSGGARYEQYF. The rearrangement uses TRBV5-4 and TRBJ2-7; the match to TRBD2 covers 12 bases. V lost 0 bases, J lost 4 bases, and 8 bases stayed unmatched. CDR3 size: 17 residues. Germline assignment: CDR1 SGHNT and CDR2 YYREEE (reference sequence). The variable domain in full, completed from reference TRBV5-4 and TRBJ2-7, reads ETGVTQSPTHLIKTRGQQVTLRCSSQSGHNTVSWYQQALGQGPQFIFQYYREEENGRGNFPPRFSGLQFPNYSSELNVNALELDDSALYLCASSLEPSGGARYEQYFGPGTRLTVT.

This chain joins TRBV10-3 and TRBJ2-5; D is unclear. The CDR3 is 13 amino acids. V lost 8 bases to trimming and J lost 1 base, with 11 bases between them. The germline V gene encodes CDR1 ENHRY and CDR2 SYGVKD. This chain's CDR3 is CAIGQEAQETQYF. Here the CDR3 DNA reads TGTGCCATCGGGCAAGAGGCCCAAGAGACCCAGTACTTC.

This clone was detected once. V usage is TRBV7-8 and J usage is TRBJ1-6; D not resolved. This CDR3 has 16 residues. Germline lookup yields CDR1 SGHVS and CDR2 FQNEAQ. The V and J ends lost 4 bases and 0 bases respectively, with 10 bases between them. The CDR3 here is CASSSRTSSYNSPLHF. DNA for the CDR3: TGTGCCAGCAGCTCCAGGACCAGCTCCTATAATTCACCCCTCCACTTT.

V usage is TRBV4-1 and J usage is TRBJ2-1, with 10 bases aligning to TRBD2. J gave up 8 bases and V 5 bases, and 12 bases lay outside the gene matches. Germline-derived CDR1 and CDR2 are MGHRA and YSYEKL. The CDR3 is 16 amino acids. For the CDR3, the DNA is TGCGCCAGCAGCTGGCGCGGGCCTAGCGGGGGTGATGAGCAGTTCTTC. Encoded protein: CASSWRGPSGGDEQFF.

CDR3 protein: CASSFSGARYEQYF. In DNA form, the CDR3 reads TGCGCCAGCAGCTTTTCAGGGGCTCGTTACGAGCAGTACTTC. The genes are TRBV5-1 and TRBJ2-7; tentatively, D is TRBD1 (6 bases). This CDR3 has 14 amino acids. Deletions cut 2 bases from V and 4 bases from J, with 13 bases between. The germline V gene has CDR1 SGHRS and CDR2 YFSETQ.

This chain joins TRBV10-3 and TRBJ2-3; no firm D call. V gave up 2 bases and J gave up 3 bases, with 6 bases separating them. Germline V gives CDR1 ENHRY, CDR2 SYGVKD. CDR3 length equals 13 residues. The CDR3 here is CAISEPRTDTQYF. The CDR3, as DNA: TGTGCCATCAGTGAGCCCAGGACAGATACGCAGTATTTT.

The V gene is TRBV7-9, the J gene TRBJ1-4; a weak D match, TRBD1 (6 bases). CDR3 length: 14 amino acids. With 5 bases removed from V and 8 bases from J, the gap between germline ends came to 15 bases. Germline CDR1 is SEHNR and CDR2 is FQNEAQ (reference sequence). CDR3 region: CASSPGRGGEKLFF. The CDR3, as DNA: TGTGCCAGCAGCCCCGGGAGGGGGGGCGAAAAACTGTTTTTT.

This chain uses TRBV7-2 with TRBJ2-3, with D perhaps TRBD2 (6 bases). CDR1 is SGHTA, CDR2 FQGNSA, per germline. Trimming left V 1 base short and J 2 bases short, with 10 bases between. This CDR3 region has 15 residues. The CDR3 loop reads CASSLDASATDTQYF. In nucleotides, the CDR3 is TGTGCCAGCAGCTTAGATGCTAGCGCCACAGATACGCAGTATTTT.

The rearrangement links TRBV4-3 to TRBJ1-3; D ambiguous. V was pared by 3 bases and J by 0 bases, with 18 bases between. The germline V gene encodes CDR1 LGHNA and CDR2 YSLEER. There are 18 residues in the CDR3. The chain's CDR3 is CASSQSQLPDFSGNTIYF. In DNA, the CDR3 is TGCGCCAGCAGCCAGTCACAACTGCCGGACTTCTCTGGAAACACCATATATTTT.

This clone was observed a single time. CDR3 DNA sequence: TGTGCCAGCAGTTACGAGACGATGAACACTGAAGCTTTCTTT. It codes for CASSYETMNTEAFF. V is TRBV6-6 and J is TRBJ1-1; no reliable D call. The CDR3 contains 14 residues. CDR1 and CDR2 from the germline V gene are MNHNY and SVGAGI (reference sequence). The V end lost 2 bases, the J end lost 0 bases, and 7 bases lay between the germline ends.

The chain is built from TRBV4-2 and TRBJ1-4; D remains unclear. The germline gives CDR1 LGHNA, CDR2 YNFKEQ. Trimming removed 1 base at V and 4 bases at J, with 13 bases between. This CDR3 is 16 amino acids long. The CDR3 reads CASSQGSGMINEKLFF. CDR3 DNA sequence: TGTGCCAGCAGCCAAGGATCCGGGATGATTAATGAAAAACTGTTTTTT.

This sequence joins TRBV29-1 and TRBJ1-1; D gene unclear. Trimming cost V 6 bases and J 2 bases, with 4 bases left between them. The CDR3 length is 10 residues. CDR1 is SQVTM and CDR2 is ANQGSEA in the germline V gene. CDR3 sequence: CSVGNTEAFF. The CDR3 region has the DNA TGCAGCGTGGGAAACACTGAAGCTTTCTTT.

The chain links TRBV12-5 to TRBJ2-2; no definite D call. This CDR3 comprises 12 residues. From germline, CDR1 is LGHNT and CDR2 FRNRAP. V lost 1 base and J lost 7, with 4 bases in between. The CDR3 DNA is TGTGCTAGTGGTTTGGAGGTCGGGGAGCTGTTTTTT. It codes for CASGLEVGELFF.

The V call is TRBV27, the J call TRBJ1-4, with TRBD1 identical over 8 bases. CDR3 length equals 18 residues. Germline CDR1 is MNHEY and CDR2 is SMNVEV (reference sequence). After removal of 1 base from V and 6 bases from J, the junction contained 13 bases not matched to a gene. The CDR3 sequence: CASSLWANQGDRYEKLFF. The CDR3 DNA reads as TGTGCCAGCAGTTTATGGGCTAACCAAGGGGACAGGTATGAAAAACTGTTTTTT.

The chain carries TRBV4-1 and TRBJ2-1, with 9 bases fitting TRBD2. The CDR3 runs 15 residues. The ends lost 1 base at V and 5 bases at J; junction bases unmatched: 3. Germline V lookup: CDR1 MGHRA, CDR2 YSYEKL. The CDR3: CASSQGLAEDNEQFF. DNA for the CDR3: TGCGCCAGCAGCCAAGGACTAGCGGAGGACAATGAGCAGTTCTTC.